The 11 T cell receptor beta chains below come from one sample, sequenced in a study of T-cell memory formation after mild COVID-19. TCRdb used MiXCR to reprocess the 5' RACE reads, holding one entry per CDR3 protein. The data contain 80,000 to 130,000 distinct CDR3 sequences, around 10% of them singletons. Sample: PBMCs or a T cell subset sorted from them (not recorded which). The receptors stem from a man between 18 and 35 years old who had mild COVID-19 (a few samples of this study predate the infection). Cell type and time point are not known.

This clonotype occurred a few times. The rearrangement uses TRBV4-1 and TRBJ2-5; 7 nucleotides agree with TRBD2. The germline V gene encodes CDR1 MGHRA and CDR2 YSYEKL. CDR3 length: 15 residues. J was trimmed by 4 bases and V by 0 bases; bases with no gene match: 5. The chain's CDR3 is CASSQEGGNGETQYF. The CDR3 DNA follows: TGCGCCAGCAGCCAAGAGGGGGGGAATGGAGAGACCCAGTACTTC.

This clonotype showed up many times. This chain joins TRBV18 and TRBJ1-2, with a possible D match to TRBD1 (6 bases). V lost 2 bases and J 7 bases, leaving 11 bases between the germline ends. The germline CDR1 and CDR2 sequences are KGHSH and LQKENI. The CDR3 contains 13 residues. CDR3 in amino acids: CASSPGGAGGYTF. In DNA, the CDR3 is TGTGCCAGCTCACCAGGGGGGGCTGGTGGCTACACCTTC.

The V and J genes are TRBV19 and TRBJ1-5; maybe TRBD1 (5 bases). CDR3 length: 15 residues. V was clipped by 6 bases and J by 0 bases, with 12 bases between them. Germline V gene sequence: CDR1 LNHDA, CDR2 SQIVND (reference sequence). The CDR3 coding sequence is TGTGCCAGTAGAACCAGGGTTTATAGCAATCAGCCCCAGCATTTT. Translating it yields CASRTRVYSNQPQHF.

This clonotype was counted only a few times. The rearrangement uses TRBV6-2 or TRBV6-3 and TRBJ2-3; 12 bases fit TRBD1. The CDR3 consists of 19 residues. Germline CDR1 reads MNHEY; CDR2 reads SVGEGT. Trimming cost V 2 bases and J 5 bases; bases outside gene matches: 14. The CDR3 DNA is TGTGCCAGCAGTTACCCGACTACCCCGGGACAGGGGGCGCGAGATACGCAGTATTTT. This encodes CASSYPTTPGQGARDTQYF.

V and J are TRBV11-2 and TRBJ1-5; D gene uncertain. Trimming pared 0 bases from V and 5 bases from J, leaving 8 bases between. Germline V gene sequence: CDR1 SGHAT, CDR2 FQNNGV. There are 14 residues in the CDR3. The CDR3 coding sequence is TGTGCCAGCAGCTTAGATACGGATTATCAGCCCCAGCATTTT. Translation gives CASSLDTDYQPQHF.

In this sample, this clonotype turned up a few times. This rearrangement joins TRBV25-1 to TRBJ1-1; D possibly corresponds to TRBD1 (6 bases). V was cut by 0 bases and J by 2 bases, with 10 bases left in between. Germline V lookup: CDR1 MGHDK, CDR2 SYGVNS. The CDR3 loop spans 15 amino acids. CDR3 loop: CASSEYLQGNTEAFF. The CDR3 region has the DNA TGTGCCAGCAGTGAATATTTACAGGGTAACACTGAAGCTTTCTTT.

This chain joins TRBV11-2 and TRBJ2-1; D unclear. V lost 5 bases and J lost 14, with 16 bases in between. CDR3 length equals 12 residues. Germline V gene lookup returns CDR1 SGHAT and CDR2 FQNNGV. DNA for the CDR3: TGTGCCAGCAGCCTGCTGGTCCCTGGGAAGTTCTTC. This sequence encodes CASSLLVPGKFF.

The chain has TRBV12-3 or TRBV12-4 and TRBJ2-3; D perhaps matches TRBD1 (6 bases). V lost 2 bases, J lost 0 bases, and 12 bases lay in between. This CDR3 contains 16 residues. CDR3 protein: CASSLRTAISTDTQYF. CDR3 coding DNA: TGTGCCAGCAGTTTAAGGACAGCCATAAGCACAGATACGCAGTATTTT.

The CDR3: CASSIWAGPNEQFF. As DNA, the CDR3 is TGTGCCAGTAGTATTTGGGCAGGGCCCAATGAGCAGTTCTTC. V and J are TRBV19 and TRBJ2-1; TRBD1 might be the D (5 bases). The germline V gene encodes CDR1 LNHDA and CDR2 SQIVND (reference sequence). This CDR3 spans 14 amino acids. The ends were cut back, 3 bases at V and 6 bases at J, with 12 bases in the middle.

V gene TRBV30 combines with J gene TRBJ2-7; 9 positions match TRBD1. Germline V gene lookup returns CDR1 GTSNPN and CDR2 SVGIG (reference sequence). V shed 2 bases, J shed 5 bases, and the junction held 7 bases outside the gene matches. The CDR3 totals 14 residues. The CDR3 DNA is TGTGCCTGGAGTACGGGACAGGGAGGGGACGAGCAGTACTTC. Encoded protein: CAWSTGQGGDEQYF.

This clonotype was seen many times. The chain joins TRBV7-9 to TRBJ1-4; D remains ambiguous. Trimming removed 2 bases at V and 0 bases at J, with 10 bases between. CDR3 size: 16 residues. Per the germline V gene, CDR1 is SEHNR and CDR2 is FQNEAQ (reference sequence). CDR3 in DNA: TGTGCCAGCAGCTTAACACGAGGCTCAACTAATGAAAAACTGTTTTTT. Protein sequence: CASSLTRGSTNEKLFF.